This record looks at one T cell receptor beta chain sequence and its context. This table comes from immunoSEQ multiplex PCR, and its TCRdb copy is limited to in-frame clones, with some not included. The table shows more than 150,000 clones, with around 83% occurring only once. The data stem from a study of blood T cell repertoires in COVID-19. The CDR3 has 13 residues. Trimming took 6 bases from V and 3 from J; bases not matched to a gene: 2. Looked up from germline, CDR1 is KGHSH and CDR2 is LQKENI. The specimen was peripheral blood. The chain carries TRBV18 and TRBJ1-5, with 7 bases fitting TRBD1. The clonotype comes from a man in his sixties or seventies who had recovered from COVID-19. CDR3 protein: CASSGQDNQPQHF. In DNA, the CDR3 is TGTGCCAGCTCTGGACAGGACAATCAGCCCCAGCATTTT.